One T cell receptor (beta chain) is described in this entry. TCRdb's table, derived via immunoSEQ multiplex PCR, lists solely in-frame clones and lacks some. The sample has fewer than 250,000 clones, about 88% seen once; the top ten hold less than 3%. CDR3 size: 17 residues. The data originate from a study of blood T cell repertoires in COVID-19. This rearrangement joins TRBV1 to TRBJ2-7; TRBD1, the table's D call, was not compared with the DNA. TRBV1 is reported as a pseudogene. Sequencing was done on a sample of peripheral blood. The sequence derives from a woman in her fifties or sixties with acute or convalescent COVID-19. In DNA form, the CDR3 reads TGCACCAGCAGCCAAGATCCCTCGTACAGGGTCACCTACGAGCAGTACTTC. It translates to CTSSQDPSYRVTYEQYF.